Each of the 18 T cell receptor beta chains below was sequenced from the same sample in a study of T cells in Graves' hyperthyroidism and ophthalmopathy. Amplified TCR beta CDR3 regions derived from RNA transcripts. TCR CDR3 underwent first-round RT-PCR with the HTBI primer set. Via MiXCR, TCRdb re-called the multiplex PCR reads, giving one row per CDR3 protein. In the table there are around 200,000 distinct CDR3 sequences, around 17% of which are singletons. Sequenced sample: blood. These receptors were collected from a man aged 35-49 years with Graves' hyperthyroidism.

This clonotype has at least ten counts. This chain connects TRBV7-6 to TRBJ2-5; D unclear. With 1 base removed from V and 2 bases from J, the gap between germline ends came to 5 bases. The germline gives CDR1 SGHVS, CDR2 FNYEAQ. The CDR3 has 13 residues. The CDR3 DNA is TGTGCCAGCAGCTTAGAGCTACAAGAGACCCAGTACTTC. It specifies CASSLELQETQYF.

This clonotype was recorded at least ten times. The V gene is TRBV5-1, the J gene TRBJ2-7; the match to TRBD2 covers 7 bases. CDR1 is SGHRS, CDR2 YFSETQ, per germline. V trimming: 4 bases; J trimming: 4 bases; junction bases outside the gene matches: 8. CDR3 length: 14 residues. The CDR3 region has the DNA TGCGCCAGCAGCGTCGGGGGGAAGGAATACGAGCAGTACTTC. It encodes CASSVGGKEYEQYF.

V is TRBV4-1 and J is TRBJ2-1; D is perhaps TRBD1 (6 bases). Trimming took off 3 bases at V and 4 bases at J, with 22 bases between the two ends. The CDR3 runs to 18 residues. Per germline, CDR1 MGHRA and CDR2 YSYEKL. The CDR3 coding sequence is TGCGCCAGCAGCCATAGACGACAGGACCCCCTTAAATACAATGAGCAGTTCTTC. Its translation is CASSHRRQDPLKYNEQFF.

This clonotype was seen at least ten times. The gene calls are TRBV5-1 and TRBJ2-7; D uncertain. The CDR3 length is 14 residues. Trimming removed 2 bases from V and 0 bases from J, with 9 bases in between. Germline CDR1 is SGHRS and CDR2 is YFSETQ. As DNA, the CDR3 is TGCGCCAGCAGCTTACAAGGCGCCTCCTACGAGCAGTACTTC. This gives the protein CASSLQGASYEQYF.

This clonotype was detected many times. CDR3 sequence reads: CASSLRQLNTEAFF. The CDR3 nucleotides read TGTGCCAGCAGTTTGAGACAGTTGAACACTGAAGCTTTCTTT. The V gene is TRBV28, the J gene TRBJ1-1, with a tentative D call TRBD1 (5 bases). Trimming cost V 3 bases and J 0 bases, with 8 bases left between them. The V gene's germline CDR1 is MDHEN and CDR2 SYDVKM. The CDR3 runs 14 residues.

In its sample, this clonotype was seen a few times. The CDR3 DNA reads as TGTGCCAGCAGCTGGGCGCAGGGGACAAATGAGCAGTTCTTC. Translated, it gives CASSWAQGTNEQFF. The chain uses TRBV5-6 and TRBJ2-1, with TRBD1 as a possible D gene (6 bases). Per germline, CDR1 SGHDT and CDR2 YYEEEE. The CDR3 covers 14 residues. V lost 3 bases and J 7 bases, leaving 14 bases between the germline ends. The full variable domain, with the rest looked up from reference TRBV5-6 and TRBJ2-1, is DAGVTQSPTHLIKTRGQQVTLRCSPKSGHDTVSWYQQALGQGPQFIFQYYEEEERQRGNFPDRFSGHQFPNYSSELNVNALLLGDSALYLCASSWAQGTNEQFFGPGTRLTVL.

This clonotype was detected many times. The rearrangement uses TRBV7-3 and TRBJ2-5; D gene uncertain. Trimming left V 2 bases short and J 5 bases short, with 9 bases between. This CDR3 has 13 residues. Germline V CDR1 and CDR2: SGHTA, FQGTGA. DNA for the CDR3: TGTGCCAGCAGCTTAGGAGCTCGGGAGACCCAGTACTTC. Its translation: CASSLGARETQYF.

This clonotype was detected many times. The chain recombines TRBV9 with TRBJ2-3; TRBD2 matches at 7 bases. V lost 4 bases to trimming and J lost 1 base; unmatched junction nucleotides: 3. The CDR3 extends over 14 amino acids. Germline V gene data show CDR1 as SGDLS and CDR2 as YYNGEE. The CDR3 DNA reads as TGTGCCAGCAGCAAACGGGAGGGCACAGATACGCAGTATTTT. This sequence encodes CASSKREGTDTQYF.

This clonotype was seen only a few times. V is TRBV20-1 and J is TRBJ2-3; possible D gene TRBD2, 6 bases. The V end lost 5 bases, the J end lost 6 bases, and 15 bases lay between the germline ends. This CDR3 is 13 amino acids long. Germline CDR1 is DFQATT and CDR2 is SNEGSKA (reference sequence). CDR3 nucleotides: TGCAGTGCTTCCGGGACTTCAGGGGATACGCAGTATTTT. Its translation: CSASGTSGDTQYF.

This clonotype was recorded many times. V and J are TRBV10-3 and TRBJ2-4; no clear D. The CDR3 has 14 residues. Germline V gives CDR1 ENHRY, CDR2 SYGVKD. V lost 4 bases to trimming and J lost 0 bases, with 7 bases between them. The CDR3 coding sequence is TGTGCCATCAGTGCTGACGAAGCCAAAAACATTCAGTACTTC. Amino acid sequence: CAISADEAKNIQYF.

This clonotype occurred a few times. The chain uses TRBV7-9 and TRBJ1-4; 11 positions match TRBD1. Germline assignment: CDR1 SEHNR and CDR2 FQNEAQ (reference sequence). The CDR3 has 15 residues. With 4 bases clipped from V and 5 bases from J, the junction kept 3 bases outside the gene matches. DNA for the CDR3: TGTGCCAGCAGCTCGGGACAGGGGGGGAATGAAAAACTGTTTTTT. The encoded protein is CASSSGQGGNEKLFF.

This clonotype was seen more than once but under ten times. The chain links TRBV7-9 to TRBJ2-3, with 15 nucleotides matching TRBD2. CDR3 length: 17 residues. The germline V gene has CDR1 SEHNR and CDR2 FQNEAQ (reference sequence). J lost 6 bases, V lost 5 bases, and 9 bases had no gene match. The CDR3 is CASSRWTSGGAGDTQYF. The CDR3 region has the DNA TGTGCCAGCAGCCGTTGGACTAGCGGGGGGGCTGGGGATACGCAGTATTTT.

The rearrangement joins TRBV7-9 to TRBJ2-3; perhaps TRBD2 as D (5 bases). CDR1 is SEHNR and CDR2 is FQNEAQ in the germline V gene (reference sequence). With 5 bases removed from V and 5 bases from J, the gap between germline ends came to 17 bases. The CDR3 runs 15 residues. Written as DNA, the CDR3 is TGTGCCAGCAGCCCTATTTCTAATGGAGGAGATACGCAGTATTTT. Residues: CASSPISNGGDTQYF.

This chain connects TRBV7-2 to TRBJ1-6, with 9 bases fitting TRBD1. This CDR3 contains 18 residues. The trim removed 5 bases at V and 1 base at J, leaving 9 bases unmatched. CDR1 and CDR2 (germline): SGHTA, FQGNSA. CDR3 residues: CASSPGTGRLSYNSPLHF. The CDR3 DNA reads TGTGCCAGCAGCCCCGGGACAGGGAGGTTGTCCTATAATTCACCCCTCCACTTT.

In its sample, this clonotype was seen a few times. The chain uses TRBV6-1 and TRBJ2-5; 15 nucleotides agree with TRBD2. Germline V lookup: CDR1 MNHNS, CDR2 SASEGT. J was trimmed by 0 bases and V by 8 bases; bases with no gene match: 1. The CDR3 has 15 residues. The CDR3 reads CASGLAGGYQETQYF. CDR3 sequence (DNA): TGTGCCAGCGGACTAGCGGGGGGGTACCAAGAGACCCAGTACTTC.

This clonotype was detected many times. This rearrangement joins TRBV11-2 to TRBJ2-7, with D hard to call. There are 14 residues in the CDR3. Per the germline V gene, CDR1 is SGHAT and CDR2 is FQNNGV. Trimming removed 5 bases from V and 0 bases from J, with 11 bases in between. The CDR3 DNA reads TGTGCCAGCAGCGGCTTTAAGTCCTCCTACGAGCAGTACTTC. This translates into CASSGFKSSYEQYF.

This clonotype has ten or more counts. The chain joins TRBV7-9 to TRBJ2-7; possibly TRBD1 for D (6 bases). The germline V and J ends were trimmed by 4 bases and 2 bases, with 12 bases remaining between them. Germline values: CDR1 SEHNR, CDR2 FQNEAQ (reference sequence). The CDR3 is made up of 14 amino acids. The CDR3 DNA is TGTGCCAGCAGCTACACAGGGAAACCCTACGAGCAGTACTTC. This translates into CASSYTGKPYEQYF.

This clonotype was counted a few times. The chain joins TRBV20-1 to TRBJ2-7; TRBD1 matches at 7 bases. Germline assignment: CDR1 DFQATT and CDR2 SNEGSKA (reference sequence). V lost 6 bases to trimming and J lost 6 bases; unmatched junction nucleotides: 5. This CDR3 contains 11 residues. The CDR3 spells CSAKQGFEQYF. The CDR3 DNA reads as TGCAGTGCCAAACAGGGGTTCGAGCAGTACTTC.